The 28 T cell receptor beta chains given below trace back to one sample, sequenced in a study of graft-versus-host responses after intestinal transplantation. The antigens for these receptors are not known. Sequenced by immunoSEQ multiplex PCR; TCRdb stores in-frame clones only, minus some. The repertoire holds about 110,000 clones, with approximately 93% as singletons. Sample: unstimulated CD8+ T cells sorted from spleen or lymph node cells, taken before transplant. All receptors come from a human donor who was the organ donor for an intestinal transplant.

CDR3 sequence: CASRAGGRNEQFF. The CDR3 nucleotides read TGTGCCAGCAGAGCGGGAGGGCGGAATGAGCAGTTCTTC. The chain couples TRBV6-5 to TRBJ2-1; 10 nucleotides match TRBD2. The CDR3 loop spans 13 amino acids. Germline values: CDR1 MNHEY, CDR2 SVGAGI. V trimming: 6 bases; J trimming: 7 bases; junction bases outside the gene matches: 3.

The V gene is TRBV29-1, the J gene TRBJ2-3; D is uncertain. Germline CDR1 reads SQVTM; CDR2 reads ANQGSEA. The CDR3 length is 14 residues. Trimming removed 7 bases from V and 2 bases from J, with 16 bases in between. CDR3 DNA sequence: TGCAGCGGCCGCGGATGGGATTCCACAGATACGCAGTATTTT. Protein sequence: CSGRGWDSTDTQYF.

This chain links TRBV9 with TRBJ2-1, with D perhaps TRBD1 (7 bases). Trimming took 4 bases from V and 8 from J, leaving 19 bases between them. Germline V gene lookup returns CDR1 SGDLS and CDR2 YYNGEE. There are 15 residues in the CDR3. CDR3 DNA: TGTGCCAGCAGCCAGGGGGACTCCCGGTTGGATGAGCAGTTCTTC. It translates to CASSQGDSRLDEQFF.

The rearrangement links TRBV7-9 to TRBJ2-5; no reliable D call. V lost 2 bases to trimming and J lost 2 bases, with 12 bases between them. There are 15 residues in the CDR3. In germline, CDR1 is SEHNR, CDR2 FQNEAQ (reference sequence). The CDR3 DNA reads TGTGCCAGCAGCTTAAGGCTGGACCCACAAGAGACCCAGTACTTC. The encoded protein is CASSLRLDPQETQYF.

This sequence joins TRBV6-5 and TRBJ2-1; 8 positions agree with TRBD2. The CDR3 has 16 residues. Trimming cost V 0 bases and J 6 bases; bases outside gene matches: 7. CDR1 and CDR2 (germline): MNHEY, SVGAGI. CDR3 residues: CASSYSIPSGSNEQFF. CDR3 DNA: TGTGCCAGCAGTTACTCGATCCCCAGCGGGAGCAATGAGCAGTTCTTC.

This clone has just a few counts. This sequence joins TRBV5-8 and TRBJ2-7; the match to TRBD1 covers 7 bases. The V gene's germline CDR1 is SGHTS and CDR2 YDEGEE. With V trimmed by 4 bases and J by 1 base, 5 bases remained unmatched. The CDR3 is made up of 14 amino acids. This CDR3 reads CASSEDRRSYEQYF. CDR3 DNA sequence: TGTGCCAGCAGCGAGGACAGGCGATCCTACGAGCAGTACTTC.

Turning to this clone: The junction and the germline gene differ at one end; a read error may be behind it. V is TRBV15 and J is TRBJ1-4; D gene uncertain. Germline V gives CDR1 LNHNV, CDR2 YYDKDF (reference sequence). There are 9 residues in the CDR3. The CDR3 spells CATSRDLIF. CDR3 sequence (DNA): TGTGCCACCAGCAGAGATCTAATTTTT.

The chain has TRBV27 and TRBJ2-5; 8 bases agree with TRBD2. J was trimmed by 3 bases and V by 2 bases; bases with no gene match: 5. CDR3 length: 15 amino acids. Germline CDR1 and CDR2: MNHEY and SMNVEV (reference sequence). CDR3 loop: CASSLTAGEEETQYF. DNA for the CDR3: TGTGCCAGCAGTTTAACAGCGGGAGAGGAAGAGACCCAGTACTTC.

This chain uses TRBV25-1 with TRBJ2-1, with 7 bases aligning to TRBD2. The CDR3 spans 17 residues. Unmatched junction bases numbered 13, after V lost 7 bases and J lost 1 base. Germline lookup yields CDR1 MGHDK and CDR2 SYGVNS. This CDR3 reads CASTDPGGGSSYNEQFF. As DNA, the CDR3 is TGTGCCAGCACCGACCCCGGCGGCGGGAGTTCCTACAATGAGCAGTTCTTC. Full variable domain (missing parts from reference TRBV25-1 and TRBJ2-1): EADIYQTPRYLVIGTGKKITLECSQTMGHDKMYWYQQDPGMELHLIHYSYGVNSTEKGDLSSESTVSRIRTEHFPLTLESARPSHTSQYLCASTDPGGGSSYNEQFFGPGTRLTVL.

This clone was picked up one time. The chain links TRBV7-9 to TRBJ1-1, with a tentative D call TRBD1 (5 bases). The germline CDR1 and CDR2 sequences are SEHNR and FQNEAQ (reference sequence). The CDR3 has 15 residues. V lost 5 bases to trimming and J lost 3 bases, with 16 bases between them. CDR3 bases: TGTGCCAGCAGCGCCCGACAGTCCGCTTACACTGAAGCTTTCTTT. It is translated as CASSARQSAYTEAFF.

The chain recombines TRBV7-8 with TRBJ2-3; 12 bases are a match to TRBD2. Germline V gives CDR1 SGHVS, CDR2 FQNEAQ. V shed 6 bases and J 5 bases; nucleotides not matched to a gene: 9. CDR3 length equals 16 residues. The CDR3 region is CASRWGPGLAGDTQYF. The CDR3 coding sequence is TGTGCCAGCAGATGGGGACCGGGACTAGCGGGAGATACGCAGTATTTT.

J is TRBJ2-5 and V is TRBV7-9; D tentatively fits TRBD1 or TRBD2 (6 bases each). The V end was cut by 5 bases, the J end by 4 bases, with 14 bases between. CDR1 SEHNR and CDR2 FQNEAQ come from the germline V gene (reference sequence). CDR3 length: 14 amino acids. This chain's CDR3 is CASSGTQGLETQYF. The CDR3 DNA reads TGTGCCAGCAGCGGGACTCAGGGGTTAGAGACCCAGTACTTC.

The genes are TRBV5-1 and TRBJ2-1, with TRBD2 matching 8 bases. Germline loops: CDR1 SGHRS, CDR2 YFSETQ. Germline trimming cut 0 bases from V and 9 bases from J; bases unmatched to any gene: 5. This CDR3 spans 14 amino acids. The CDR3 region has the DNA TGCGCCAGCAGCTTGGGCGGGAGGAGCGGTGAGCAGTTCTTC. The encoded protein is CASSLGGRSGEQFF.

This chain links TRBV6-1 with TRBJ1-5; no clear D. The CDR3 extends over 15 amino acids. V lost 8 bases and J lost 0, with 14 bases in between. The germline V gene encodes CDR1 MNHNS and CDR2 SASEGT. The CDR3 nucleotides are TGTGCCAGCGGTAAAAGAGGATATAGCAATCAGCCCCAGCATTTT. Its protein product is CASGKRGYSNQPQHF.

V is TRBV4-1 and J is TRBJ2-7; TRBD2 might be the D (6 bases). Germline CDR1 is MGHRA and CDR2 is YSYEKL. The V end lost 1 base, the J end lost 2 bases, and 15 bases lay between the germline ends. The CDR3 runs to 16 residues. The DNA for the CDR3 is TGCGCCAGCAGCCAAGTTTTACTAGCCTATACCTACGAGCAGTACTTC. Its translation: CASSQVLLAYTYEQYF.

The V call is TRBV11-2, the J call TRBJ1-5; D unresolved. Looked up from germline, CDR1 is SGHAT and CDR2 is FQNNGV. V lost 3 bases, J lost 5 bases, and 11 bases lay in between. The CDR3 sequence is 14 residues long. CDR3 protein: CASSFDDWDQPQHF. For the CDR3, the DNA is TGTGCCAGCAGCTTCGACGACTGGGATCAGCCCCAGCATTTT.

The count of this clone is one. This sequence joins TRBV29-1 and TRBJ2-3, with 7 positions matching TRBD1. From germline, CDR1 is SQVTM and CDR2 ANQGSEA. The CDR3 covers 15 residues. Germline trimming cut 1 base from V and 3 bases from J; bases unmatched to any gene: 7. CDR3 DNA: TGCAGCGTTGAAGGCCTGACAGGGTTAACAGATACGCAGTATTTT. As protein: CSVEGLTGLTDTQYF.

The genes are TRBV29-1 and TRBJ1-2; D unresolved. The CDR3 contains 12 residues. CDR1 is SQVTM, CDR2 ANQGSEA, per germline. Trimming pared 6 bases from V and 6 bases from J, leaving 14 bases between. CDR3 residues: CSVRTGYDGYTF. The CDR3 DNA reads TGCAGCGTCCGGACGGGGTATGATGGCTACACCTTC.

The V and J genes are TRBV2 and TRBJ2-7; D may be TRBD1 or TRBD2 (6 bases each). The CDR3 runs 15 residues. Germline CDR1 reads SNHLY; CDR2 reads FYNNEI. With 2 bases removed from V and 4 bases from J, the gap between germline ends came to 15 bases. CDR3 sequence (DNA): TGTGCCAGCAGTGAAACGGGGGCAGGGTTGTACGAGCAGTACTTC. It codes for CASSETGAGLYEQYF.

J is TRBJ2-5 and V is TRBV9; 8 nucleotides line up with TRBD2. CDR1 is SGDLS, CDR2 YYNGEE, per germline. Germline trimming cut 4 bases from V and 1 base from J; bases unmatched to any gene: 3. The CDR3 extends over 14 amino acids. CDR3 loop: CASSPREGQETQYF. Here the CDR3 DNA reads TGTGCCAGCAGCCCACGGGAGGGCCAAGAGACCCAGTACTTC.

The chain combines TRBV11-2 with TRBJ2-7, with 11 nucleotides matching TRBD2. The CDR3 has 15 residues. CDR1 is SGHAT, CDR2 FQNNGV, per germline. V was pared by 4 bases and J by 2 bases, with 4 bases of the junction left unmatched. The DNA of the CDR3 is TGTGCCAGCAGCTGGACACTAGCGGGAGCCTACGAGCAGTACTTC. This sequence encodes CASSWTLAGAYEQYF.

The CDR3 nucleotides are TGTGCCAGCAGTTTTGCTCCAAACACCGGGGAGCTGTTTTTT. The encoded protein is CASSFAPNTGELFF. The chain couples TRBV28 to TRBJ2-2; D is undetermined. The CDR3 has 14 residues. Germline CDR1 reads MDHEN; CDR2 reads SYDVKM. V lost 3 bases, J lost 2 bases, and 7 bases lay in between.

This clone was recorded only once. J is TRBJ2-1 and V is TRBV4-1; TRBD2 matches 13 bases. CDR3 size: 15 residues. V was pared by 7 bases and J by 5 bases, with 5 bases of the junction left unmatched. Germline V gene data show CDR1 as MGHRA and CDR2 as YSYEKL. The CDR3: CASKPGLAGDNEQFF. CDR3 coding DNA: TGCGCCAGCAAACCTGGACTAGCGGGAGACAATGAGCAGTTCTTC.

The chain links TRBV29-1 to TRBJ2-7, with a possible D match to TRBD1 (6 bases). The CDR3 length is 12 residues. Trimming cost V 4 bases and J 4 bases, with 11 bases left between them. Germline CDR1 reads SQVTM; CDR2 reads ANQGSEA. CDR3 region: CSVADQGYEQYF. In DNA, the CDR3 is TGCAGCGTTGCTGACCAGGGGTACGAGCAGTACTTC.

The gene calls are TRBV7-8 and TRBJ2-2, with 9 bases fitting TRBD1. The CDR3 totals 14 residues. Germline V lookup: CDR1 SGHVS, CDR2 FQNEAQ. V dropped 5 bases and J dropped 4; count of bases not matched to a gene: 2. The CDR3 spells CASSQDRGTGELFF. The CDR3, as DNA: TGTGCCAGCAGCCAGGACAGGGGCACCGGGGAGCTGTTTTTT.

The chain employs TRBV7-6 and TRBJ2-3, with TRBD2 identical over 16 bases. Per the germline V gene, CDR1 is SGHVS and CDR2 is FNYEAQ. This CDR3 contains 19 residues. With 0 bases clipped from V and 2 bases from J, the junction kept 5 bases outside the gene matches. Here the CDR3 reads CASSLARGLAGGDTDTQYF. The DNA for the CDR3 is TGTGCCAGCAGCTTAGCCCGGGGACTAGCGGGAGGGGACACAGATACGCAGTATTTT.

This sequence joins TRBV6-5 and TRBJ2-1; 11 bases are shared with TRBD2. Looked up from germline, CDR1 is MNHEY and CDR2 is SVGAGI. This CDR3 spans 15 amino acids. V was clipped by 6 bases and J by 5 bases; unmatched bases: 6. The CDR3 nucleotides read TGTGCCAGCAGCGCGCGACTAGCGGGGAACAATGAGCAGTTCTTC. It specifies CASSARLAGNNEQFF.

The gene calls are TRBV28 and TRBJ2-5; perhaps TRBD1 as D (5 bases). The CDR3 is 14 residues long. From germline, CDR1 is MDHEN and CDR2 SYDVKM. Trimming cost V 5 bases and J 5 bases, with 15 bases left between them. For the CDR3, the DNA is TGTGCCAGCAGTCCCCCCCAGGGCGTGGAGACCCAGTACTTC. This gives the protein CASSPPQGVETQYF.